The 7 T cell receptor beta chains given below trace back to one sample, sequenced in a study of cytomegalovirus exposure and HLA in healthy donors (dated by TCRdb to between 2016 and 2019). The library came from the immunoSEQ multiplex PCR assay. TCRdb carries this immuneACCESS record with in-frame sequences only. Its versions omit some clonotypes, under half of them owing to an unresolved V gene in the studies checked, with the rest unexplained. The sample has under 200,000 clones on record, roughly nine tenths of them singletons. The ten most abundant clones make up 3% to 3.5% of the sample. The sample comprised PBMCs. The receptor set was obtained from a young woman in good health and CMV-seropositive.

This chain joins TRBV27 and TRBJ2-3; D might be TRBD2 (6 bases). This CDR3 contains 15 residues. Germline lookup yields CDR1 MNHEY and CDR2 SMNVEV (reference sequence). With 4 bases removed from V and 4 bases from J, the gap between germline ends came to 15 bases. The CDR3 nucleotides read TGTGCCAGCAGTTCCTCGGGAGTTGCGGCAGATACGCAGTATTTT. Residues: CASSSSGVAADTQYF.

Here the CDR3 reads CASSDSGLYRIFEQYF. The CDR3 nucleotides are TGTGCCAGCAGTGACTCTGGGCTTTACCGCATTTTTGAGCAGTACTTC. V is TRBV6-4 and J is TRBJ2-7; D is uncertain. This CDR3 has 16 residues. V was shortened by 0 bases and J by 7 bases, with 19 bases between the two germline ends. Germline CDR1 and CDR2: MRHNA and SNTAGT.

The V call is TRBV30, the J call TRBJ1-4, with 9 positions matching TRBD1. J gave up 6 bases and V 3 bases, and 5 bases lay outside the gene matches. This CDR3 is 14 amino acids long. Germline V gives CDR1 GTSNPN, CDR2 SVGIG (reference sequence). CDR3 region: CAWRTGTGYEKLFF. CDR3 sequence (DNA): TGTGCCTGGAGAACCGGGACAGGGTATGAAAAACTGTTTTTT. Complete variable domain (other parts from reference TRBV30 and TRBJ1-4): SQTIHQWPATLVQPVGSPLSLECTVEGTSNPNLYWYRQAAGRGLQLLFYSVGIGQISSEVPQNLSASRPQDRQFILSSKKLLLSDSGFYLCAWRTGTGYEKLFFGSGTQLSVL.

The rearrangement joins TRBV11-3 to TRBJ2-2; D not resolved. Germline assignment: CDR1 SGHNT and CDR2 YENEEA. The CDR3 extends over 14 amino acids. V was cut by 5 bases and J by 9 bases, with 16 bases left in between. CDR3 in amino acids: CASSPSSIHRELFF. The CDR3 nucleotides are TGTGCCAGCAGCCCTTCTTCTATTCACCGGGAGCTGTTTTTT.

The chain links TRBV9 to TRBJ2-5; TRBD2 matches 7 bases. The CDR3 sequence is 13 residues long. The V gene end was trimmed by 3 bases and the J gene end by 5 bases; junction bases not matched to a gene: 4. Germline CDR1 is SGDLS and CDR2 is YYNGEE. The CDR3 here is CASSAGEGETQYF. The CDR3 DNA is TGTGCCAGCAGCGCCGGGGAGGGCGAGACCCAGTACTTC.

This sequence joins TRBV11-3 and TRBJ2-5; D perhaps matches TRBD2 (5 bases). Trimming removed 3 bases from V and 2 bases from J, with 7 bases in between. The CDR3 runs 13 residues. Germline V gene sequence: CDR1 SGHNT, CDR2 YENEEA. CDR3 sequence reads: CASSLGGQETQYF. The CDR3 nucleotides are TGTGCCAGCAGCTTGGGCGGGCAAGAGACCCAGTACTTC.

Of note for this clone: Other nucleotide sequences from this sample produce the same CDR3. The V gene is TRBV20-1, the J gene TRBJ2-5; D remains unclear. Looked up from germline, CDR1 is DFQATT and CDR2 is SNEGSKA (reference sequence). Trimming took off 3 bases at V and 4 bases at J, with 6 bases between the two ends. This CDR3 is built from 11 residues. This chain's CDR3 is CSASLGETQYF. CDR3 DNA: TGCAGTGCTAGCCTAGGAGAGACCCAGTACTTC.